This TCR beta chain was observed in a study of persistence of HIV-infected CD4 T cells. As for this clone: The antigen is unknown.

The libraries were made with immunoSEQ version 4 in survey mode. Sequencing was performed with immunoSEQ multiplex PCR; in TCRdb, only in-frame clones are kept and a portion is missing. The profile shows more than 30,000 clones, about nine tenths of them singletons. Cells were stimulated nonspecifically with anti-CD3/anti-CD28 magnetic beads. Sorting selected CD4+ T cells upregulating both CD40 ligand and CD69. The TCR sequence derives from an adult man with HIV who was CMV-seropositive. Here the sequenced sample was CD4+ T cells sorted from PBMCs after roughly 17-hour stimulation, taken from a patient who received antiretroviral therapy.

The DNA of the CDR3 is TGTGCCAGCAGCTTGTCAGGGCTCCCCTACGAGCAGTACTTC. Translated: CASSLSGLPYEQYF. V usage is TRBV5-4 and J usage is TRBJ2-7; TRBD1 is a possible D gene (5 bases). Trimming cost V 1 base and J 2 bases, with 10 bases left between them. This CDR3 is built from 14 residues. Germline CDR1 and CDR2: SGHNT and YYREEE (reference sequence).